The source of this TCR beta chain is a study of blood T cell repertoires in COVID-19. Study in general: Acute-phase and convalescent COVID-19 samples originated in the United States, Italy and Spain. PBMCs, B-cell-depleted T cells, or T cells provided the cDNA or gDNA that made up the material.

Original handling: Amplification with reference gene primers provided the estimates of nucleated cell counts. The repertoire was sequenced with immunoSEQ multiplex PCR; TCRdb's copy has only in-frame clones and lacks some. The DNA gave D and trimming, while V, J and clone size come from that table. The table shows more than 90,000 clones, with more than 75% occurring only once. Germline assignment: CDR1 SGHAT and CDR2 FQNNGV. This CDR3 is built from 13 residues. Trimming took 1 base from V and 10 from J; bases not matched to a gene: 4. The source material was peripheral blood. The chain recombines TRBV11-2 with TRBJ2-1; 7 nucleotides align to TRBD2. This receptor was obtained from a man between 40 and 49 years old with acute or convalescent COVID-19. In DNA form, the CDR3 reads TGTGCCAGCAGCTTAGTGGCGGGAGTAGAGCAGTTCTTC. Its protein is CASSLVAGVEQFF. Based on the CDR3 plus reference TRBV11-2 and TRBJ2-1, the full variable domain is EAGVAQSPRYKIIEKRQSVAFWCNPISGHATLYWYQQILGQGPKLLIQFQNNGVVDDSQLPKDRFSAERLKGVDSTLKIQPAKLEDSAVYLCASSLVAGVEQFFGPGTRLTVL.